Each of the 2 T cell receptor beta chains below was sequenced from the same sample in a study of shared clonotypes between healthy human individuals. The repertoire was sequenced with immunoSEQ multiplex PCR; TCRdb's copy has only in-frame clones and lacks some. The table records some 2 million clones, about 95% of them present only once. Sequencing was done on a sample of naive CD4+ T cells sorted from blood. Regarding subset: CD45RA+ positively selected. The receptors stem from a man aged 18 to 30 in good health.

The genes are TRBV29-1 and TRBJ2-3; TRBD1 matches at 7 bases. V shed 6 bases and J 2 bases; nucleotides not matched to a gene: 8. The CDR3 sequence is 14 residues long. Germline CDR1 reads SQVTM; CDR2 reads ANQGSEA. The CDR3 nucleotides read TGCAGCGTCTGGGACAGTCCCTACACAGATACGCAGTATTTT. Residues: CSVWDSPYTDTQYF.

This chain joins TRBV10-1 and TRBJ2-4; no reliable D call. With 0 bases removed from V and 0 bases from J, the gap between germline ends came to 9 bases. The germline CDR1 and CDR2 sequences are WNHNN and SYGVQD (reference sequence). This CDR3 region has 16 residues. The CDR3 is CASSESNLGAKNIQYF. The DNA of the CDR3 is TGCGCCAGCAGTGAGTCGAATCTGGGAGCCAAAAACATTCAGTACTTC.